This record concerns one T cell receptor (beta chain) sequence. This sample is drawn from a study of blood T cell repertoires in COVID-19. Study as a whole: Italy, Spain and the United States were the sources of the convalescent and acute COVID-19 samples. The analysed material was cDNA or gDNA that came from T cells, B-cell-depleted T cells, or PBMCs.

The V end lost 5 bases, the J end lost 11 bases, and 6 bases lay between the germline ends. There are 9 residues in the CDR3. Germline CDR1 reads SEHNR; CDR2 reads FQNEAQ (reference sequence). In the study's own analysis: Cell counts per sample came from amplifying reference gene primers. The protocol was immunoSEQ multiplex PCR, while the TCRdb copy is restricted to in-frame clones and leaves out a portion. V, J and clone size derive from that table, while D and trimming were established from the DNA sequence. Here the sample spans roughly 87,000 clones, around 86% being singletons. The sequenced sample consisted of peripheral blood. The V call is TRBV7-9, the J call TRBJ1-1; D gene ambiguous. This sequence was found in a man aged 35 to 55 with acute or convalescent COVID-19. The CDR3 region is CASSPLAFF. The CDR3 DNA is TGTGCCAGCAGCCCCCTGGCTTTCTTT. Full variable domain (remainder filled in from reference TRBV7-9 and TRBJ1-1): DTGVSQNPRHKITKRGQNVTFRCDPISEHNRLYWYRQTLGQGPEFLTYFQNEAQLEKSRLLSDRFSAERPKGSFSTLEIQRTEQGDSAMYLCASSPLAFFGQGTRLTVV.